The source of this TCR beta chain is a study of blood T cell repertoires in COVID-19. About the study: PBMCs, B-cell-depleted T cells, or T cells provided the cDNA or gDNA that made up the material.

Original handling: For nucleated cells, counts were estimated from reference gene primer amplification. TCRdb's copy holds only in-frame clones and misses some; the assay was immunoSEQ multiplex PCR. That table supplies the V and J calls and clone size; D and trimming were determined from the DNA. The sample includes approximately 150,000 clones, approximately 90% of them seen just once. The germline CDR1 and CDR2 sequences are LNHDA and SQIVND (reference sequence). The CDR3 has 12 residues. The germline V and J ends were trimmed by 0 bases and 6 bases, with 6 bases remaining between them. The J gene is TRBJ2-7, the V gene TRBV19; the D gene is possibly TRBD2 (5 bases). The sequencing input was peripheral blood. The sequence was obtained from a human donor in a cohort sampled during active COVID-19. The CDR3 DNA reads TGTGCCAGTAGTATAGATCGGGGCGAGCAGTACTTC. Protein: CASSIDRGEQYF.